Each of the 8 T cell receptor beta chains below was sequenced from the same sample in a study of radiotherapy plus CTLA-4 blockade in lung cancer. Sequenced by immunoSEQ multiplex PCR; TCRdb stores in-frame clones only, minus some. The sample has just under 60,000 clones, roughly 76% seen once. Sequenced here: peripheral blood, sampled from a patient treated with radiotherapy plus ipilimumab. The receptors shown here come from a human donor with non-small cell lung cancer whose response to radiotherapy plus ipilimumab could not be evaluated.

The chain joins TRBV5-1 to TRBJ1-3; tentatively, D is TRBD1 (6 bases). Trimming left V 4 bases short and J 1 base short, with 15 bases between. This CDR3 region has 16 residues. CDR1 is SGHRS, CDR2 YFSETQ, per germline. Here the CDR3 reads CASSQNIQGSGNTIYF. The DNA of the CDR3 is TGCGCCAGCAGCCAAAATATACAGGGTTCTGGAAACACCATATATTTT.

The J gene is TRBJ2-1, the V gene TRBV28, with TRBD1 matching 8 bases. Losses at the gene ends were 6 bases for V and 9 bases for J; bases not matched to a gene: 10. There are 14 residues in the CDR3. Per germline, CDR1 MDHEN and CDR2 SYDVKM. CDR3 DNA sequence: TGTGCCAGCAGCCTTCGGACAGGGTGGGGTGAGCAGTTCTTC. Protein sequence: CASSLRTGWGEQFF.

For this clone: Other DNA sequences in this specimen translate into the identical CDR3. V gene TRBV4-3 combines with J gene TRBJ2-5; D is uncertain. V shed 0 bases and J shed 2 bases, with 10 bases lying between them. Germline loops: CDR1 LGHNA, CDR2 YSLEER. The CDR3 sequence is 15 residues long. CDR3 sequence reads: CASSQDWAGQETQYF. The DNA of the CDR3 is TGCGCCAGCAGCCAAGATTGGGCAGGTCAAGAGACCCAGTACTTC.

V is TRBV7-7 and J is TRBJ2-5; D uncertain. Germline V gene lookup returns CDR1 SSHAT and CDR2 FNYEAQ (reference sequence). CDR3 size: 15 residues. V dropped 1 base and J dropped 4 bases, with 13 bases sitting between them. CDR3 residues: CASSLGANSGETQYF. CDR3 sequence (DNA): TGTGCCAGCAGCTTAGGGGCTAATAGTGGAGAGACCCAGTACTTC.

This clone was recorded a few times. The V call is TRBV7-2, the J call TRBJ1-1, with D possibly TRBD1 on 5 matching bases. Looked up from germline, CDR1 is SGHTA and CDR2 is FQGNSA. The CDR3 sequence is 15 residues long. Trimming left V 3 bases short and J 6 bases short, with 17 bases between. The CDR3: CASSFGFRGNAEAFF. The CDR3 DNA is TGTGCCAGCAGCTTTGGATTTAGGGGAAACGCTGAAGCTTTCTTT.

This clone was recorded many times. The chain employs TRBV4-1 and TRBJ2-1, with D possibly matching TRBD2 (6 bases). The germline CDR1 and CDR2 sequences are MGHRA and YSYEKL. V lost 2 bases and J 8 bases, leaving 13 bases between the germline ends. The CDR3 covers 14 residues. CDR3 nucleotides: TGCGCCAGCAGCCAACTGGAGGGAACCGATGAGCAGTTCTTC. As protein: CASSQLEGTDEQFF.

The chain joins TRBV30 to TRBJ1-3; D remains ambiguous. The CDR3 has 12 residues. The ends were cut back, 6 bases at V and 2 bases at J, with 8 bases in the middle. CDR1 is GTSNPN, CDR2 SVGIG, per germline (reference sequence). This CDR3 reads CACAQAGNTIYF. The CDR3 DNA is TGTGCCTGTGCTCAGGCTGGAAACACCATATATTTT.

The chain is built from TRBV4-3 and TRBJ2-1, with D tentatively TRBD2 (5 bases). Trimming shortened V by 0 bases and J by 9 bases, and 15 bases separated the two germline ends. The CDR3 totals 15 residues. Germline V gene lookup returns CDR1 LGHNA and CDR2 YSLEER. The chain's CDR3 is CASSQDRDSRGEQFF. The DNA for the CDR3 is TGCGCCAGCAGCCAAGACCGGGATTCCCGGGGTGAGCAGTTCTTC.